The table lists the clone carrying this TCR beta chain with many counts. Its antigen is undetermined. CDR3 length: 14 residues. V lost 0 bases to trimming and J lost 3 bases, with 9 bases between them. Germline-derived CDR1 and CDR2 are LGHNA and YSLEER. This sample was included in a study of response to subunit inactivated influenza vaccine. General study results and limits: T cells newly recruited by each seasonal influenza vaccination are few, the authors suggested.

TCRdb itself ran the RT-PCR reads through MiXCR, one entry per CDR3 protein. The repertoire includes about 540,000 distinct CDR3 sequences, 14% of them detected once, and over 8.5% sits in the top ten. The rearrangement joins TRBV4-3 to TRBJ2-7; D not resolved. This sequence was found in a man aged 50 or older who received an inactivated influenza vaccine. The sequences come from PBMCs from blood, collected about 13 days after vaccination. The CDR3 here is CASSQEYTFYEQYF. The CDR3 bases are TGCGCCAGCAGCCAAGAATACACGTTCTACGAGCAGTACTTC.